This TCR beta chain was obtained from a study of neoadjuvant anti-PD-1 for oral cavity cancer. Assay: immunoSEQ multiplex PCR; the TCRdb copy retains only in-frame clones and omits some. This table holds 8,000 or so clones, less than 75% found once. The V and J ends lost 6 bases and 5 bases respectively, with 7 bases between them. Germline V gene sequence: CDR1 DFQATT, CDR2 SNEGSKA (reference sequence). This CDR3 comprises 11 residues. This sample's time point: after neoadjuvant nivolumab, at surgical resection. The receptor was derived from a person aged 40 to 85 with oral cavity squamous cell carcinoma. J is TRBJ1-4 and V is TRBV20-1; D gene unclear. This specimen consisted of PBMCs, obtained after nivolumab (anti-PD-1) treatment. The CDR3 DNA sequence: TGCAGTGCCCCCGACAATGAAAAACTGTTTTTT. This encodes CSAPDNEKLFF.